A selection of T cell receptor beta chains follows, all from one sample in a study of control samples from healthy donors and cancer patients. Using immunoSEQ multiplex PCR, the repertoire was profiled, and TCRdb retains in-frame clones only, with some absent. The sample consists of roughly 200,000 clones, over 90% of them appearing once. Sequencing input: blood. The receptors originated from a man aged 45-65 years in good health. Both conserved end residues are part of each CDR3. Each record gives: J gene, clone size, D gene, V gene, CDR3 length, CDR3 DNA, CDR3 protein. D genes are given only for firm matches. Part of the rows lack a size; the others show once, few, many or a class for expanded clones.

TRBJ1-3,.,.,TRBV18,17,TGTGCCAGCTCACCACGGTCGGCAGGCCCGTCTGGAAACACCATATATTTT,CASSPRSAGPSGNTIYF
TRBJ2-1,.,.,TRBV7-2,15,TGTGCCAGCAGCTCTAGCACGGGCGGGCCTTACGAGCAGTTCTTC,CASSSSTGGPYEQFF
TRBJ1-1,.,.,TRBV18,13,TGTGCCAGCTCACCAGGGAGGGAGACTGAAGCTTTCTTT,CASSPGRETEAFF
TRBJ1-5,.,TRBD1,TRBV6-2/TRBV6-3,15,TGTGCCAGCAGTGACAGGACAGGGGTCGGGCAGCCCCAGCATTTT,CASSDRTGVGQPQHF
TRBJ2-2,.,.,TRBV7-9,15,TGTGCCAGCAGCGAAGGGGTTCTGAACACCGGGGAGCTGTTTTTT,CASSEGVLNTGELFF
TRBJ2-7,.,.,TRBV15,14,TGTGCCACCAGCAGAGCCGAGGGGGAGTACGAGCAGTACTTC,CATSRAEGEYEQYF
TRBJ1-3,once,.,TRBV27,16,TGTGCCAGCAGAGTTTTTGGGCGGGTCTCTGGAAACACCATATATTTT,CASRVFGRVSGNTIYF
TRBJ2-1,.,.,TRBV5-1,12,TGCGCCAGCAGCCAACCTACGGGTGAGCAGTTCTTC,CASSQPTGEQFF
TRBJ2-7,.,TRBD2,TRBV5-1,14,TGCGCCAGCAGTCTCTGGGGGGGGTCCTACGAGCAGTACTTC,CASSLWGGSYEQYF
TRBJ2-1,.,.,TRBV6-2/TRBV6-3,17,TGTGCCAGCAGTTATCGAAGGACAGCGAGCTCCTACAATGAGCAGTTCTTC,CASSYRRTASSYNEQFF
TRBJ1-2,once,.,TRBV11-2,13,TGTGCCAGCAGCTTCGCCCTTAACTATGGCTACACCTTC,CASSFALNYGYTF
TRBJ1-1,.,.,TRBV5-1,16,TGCGCCAGCAGCCTATTTTCGAGGGGGGCGAACACTGAAGCTTTCTTT,CASSLFSRGANTEAFF
TRBJ2-7,.,.,TRBV18,14,TGTGCCAGCTCACCCGCGCCGTCGGCGGACGAGCAGTACTTC,CASSPAPSADEQYF
TRBJ2-3,few,.,TRBV18,12,TGTGCCAGCTCACTACAGGCAGATACGCAGTATTTT,CASSLQADTQYF
TRBJ2-3,once,TRBD2,TRBV5-1,14,TGCGCCAGCAGCCCTCCGGGGGGAGAAGATACGCAGTATTTT,CASSPPGGEDTQYF
TRBJ1-2,.,.,TRBV7-2,14,TGTGCCAGCAGCTTAGCGAGCGCTAACTATGGCTACACCTTC,CASSLASANYGYTF
TRBJ2-1,.,TRBD2,TRBV5-1,15,TGCGCCAGCAGCGAAAGCGGGGCTACCTACAATGAGCAGTTCTTC,CASSESGATYNEQFF
TRBJ2-2,.,TRBD1,TRBV24-1,17,TGTGCCACCAGTGATCCCGGGACAGTCTTCAACACCGGGGAGCTGTTTTTT,CATSDPGTVFNTGELFF
TRBJ1-2,.,TRBD1,TRBV6-1,17,TGTGCCAGCAGTGAAGCGGGGACAGGGGGGATGAACTATGGCTACACCTTC,CASSEAGTGGMNYGYTF
TRBJ1-6,.,TRBD1,TRBV2,14,TGTGCCAGCAGCAACTCGGACAGGGTGCCACCCCTCCACTTT,CASSNSDRVPPLHF
TRBJ2-5,.,.,TRBV2,15,TGTGCCAGCAGATATACGCCAGGCCAGGGGGAGACCCAGTACTTC,CASRYTPGQGETQYF
TRBJ2-1,.,.,TRBV10-3,15,TGTGCCAGCGGCCGGGGGATTGCGGGGACGAATGAGCAGTTCTTC,CASGRGIAGTNEQFF
TRBJ1-1,.,.,TRBV6-6,14,TGTGCCAGCAGTTACGGGGCAGAGGGCACTGAAGCTTTCTTT,CASSYGAEGTEAFF
TRBJ2-7,.,.,TRBV5-1,15,TGCGCCAGCAGCTCCCCGACAATAGGTCTCTACGAGCAGTACTTC,CASSSPTIGLYEQYF
TRBJ2-7,.,TRBD1,TRBV3-1/TRBV3-2,15,TGTGCCAGCAGCCAAGTGGAGACAGGGCCCTACGAGCAGTACTTC,CASSQVETGPYEQYF
TRBJ2-4,.,TRBD2,TRBV5-1,16,TGCGCCAGCAGCTTCCCTAGCGGGGGGGCGGGAAACATTCAGTACTTC,CASSFPSGGAGNIQYF